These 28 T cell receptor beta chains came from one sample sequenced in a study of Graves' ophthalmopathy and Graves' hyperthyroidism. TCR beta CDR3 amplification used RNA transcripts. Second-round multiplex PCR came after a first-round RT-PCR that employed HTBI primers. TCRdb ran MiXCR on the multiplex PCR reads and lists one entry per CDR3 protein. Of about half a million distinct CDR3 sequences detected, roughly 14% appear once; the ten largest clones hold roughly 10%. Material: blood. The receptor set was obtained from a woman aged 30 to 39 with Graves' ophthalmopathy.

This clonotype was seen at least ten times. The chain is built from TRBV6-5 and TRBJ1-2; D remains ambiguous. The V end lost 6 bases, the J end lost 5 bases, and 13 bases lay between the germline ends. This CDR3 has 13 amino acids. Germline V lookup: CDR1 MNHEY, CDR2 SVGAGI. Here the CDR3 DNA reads TGTGCCAGCAGGACCATTGGGGTTTATGGCTACACCTTC. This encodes CASRTIGVYGYTF.

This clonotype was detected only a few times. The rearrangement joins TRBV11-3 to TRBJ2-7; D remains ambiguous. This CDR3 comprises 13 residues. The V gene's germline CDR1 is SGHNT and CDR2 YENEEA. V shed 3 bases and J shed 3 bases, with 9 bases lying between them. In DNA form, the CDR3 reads TGTGCCAGCAGCTTGGGTGAGCACTACGAGCAGTACTTC. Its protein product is CASSLGEHYEQYF. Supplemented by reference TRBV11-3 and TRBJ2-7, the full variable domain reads EAGVVQSPRYKIIEKKQPVAFWCNPISGHNTLYWYLQNLGQGPELLIRYENEEAVDDSQLPKDRFSAERLKGVDSTLKIQPAELGDSAVYLCASSLGEHYEQYFGPGTRLTVT.

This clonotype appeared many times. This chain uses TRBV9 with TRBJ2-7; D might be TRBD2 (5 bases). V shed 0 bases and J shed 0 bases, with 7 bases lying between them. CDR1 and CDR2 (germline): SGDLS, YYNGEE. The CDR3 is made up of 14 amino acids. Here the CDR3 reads CASSVVGSSYEQYF. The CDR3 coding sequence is TGTGCCAGCAGCGTAGTGGGGAGCTCCTACGAGCAGTACTTC. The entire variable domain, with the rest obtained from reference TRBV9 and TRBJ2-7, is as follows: DSGVTQTPKHLITATGQRVTLRCSPRSGDLSVYWYQQSLDQGLQFLIQYYNGEERAKGNILERFSAQQFPDLHSELNLSSLELGDSALYFCASSVVGSSYEQYFGPGTRLTVT.

CDR3 bases: TGTGCCAGCAGTTTAGCTACCAACTATGGCTACACCTTC. Its translation is CASSLATNYGYTF. This chain connects TRBV12-3 or TRBV12-4 to TRBJ1-2, with D hard to call. Deletions cut 0 bases from V and 2 bases from J, with 4 bases between. The CDR3 spans 13 residues.

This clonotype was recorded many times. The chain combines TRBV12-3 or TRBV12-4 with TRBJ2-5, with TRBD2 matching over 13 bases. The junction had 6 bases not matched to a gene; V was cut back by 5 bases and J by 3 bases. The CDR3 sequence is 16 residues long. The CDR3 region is CASSLLLAGGKETQYF. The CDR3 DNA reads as TGTGCCAGCAGTCTACTACTAGCGGGGGGGAAAGAGACCCAGTACTTC.

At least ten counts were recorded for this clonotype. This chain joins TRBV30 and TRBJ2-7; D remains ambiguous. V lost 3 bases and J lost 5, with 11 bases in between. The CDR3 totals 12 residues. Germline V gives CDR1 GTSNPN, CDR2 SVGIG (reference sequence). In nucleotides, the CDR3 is TGTGCCTGGAGCGATAACAACGACGAGCAGTACTTC. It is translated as CAWSDNNDEQYF.

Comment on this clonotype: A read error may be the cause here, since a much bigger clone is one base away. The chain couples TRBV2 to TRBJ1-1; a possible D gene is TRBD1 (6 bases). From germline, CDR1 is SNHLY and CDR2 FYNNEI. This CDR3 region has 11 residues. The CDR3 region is CASVGGAEACF. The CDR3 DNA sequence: TGTGCCAGCGTAGGGGGGGCTGAAGCTTGCTTT.

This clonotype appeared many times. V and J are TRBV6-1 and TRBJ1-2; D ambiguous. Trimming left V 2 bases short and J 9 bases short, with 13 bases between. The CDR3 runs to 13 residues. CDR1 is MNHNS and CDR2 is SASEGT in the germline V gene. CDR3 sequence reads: CASSEIGGFRYTF. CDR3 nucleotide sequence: TGTGCCAGCAGTGAAATCGGAGGATTTCGCTACACCTTC.

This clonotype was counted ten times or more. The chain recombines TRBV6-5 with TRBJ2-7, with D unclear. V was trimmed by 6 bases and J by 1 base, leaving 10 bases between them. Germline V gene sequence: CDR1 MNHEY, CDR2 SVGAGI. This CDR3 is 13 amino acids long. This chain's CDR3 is CASSSGGSYEQYF. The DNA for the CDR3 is TGTGCCAGCAGCTCAGGCGGATCCTACGAGCAGTACTTC.

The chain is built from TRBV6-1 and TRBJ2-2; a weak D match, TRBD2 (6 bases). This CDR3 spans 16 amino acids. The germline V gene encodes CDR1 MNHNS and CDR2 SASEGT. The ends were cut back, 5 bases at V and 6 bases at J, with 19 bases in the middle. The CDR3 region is CASSKGLGGSPGELFF. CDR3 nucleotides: TGTGCCAGCAGTAAAGGCCTGGGGGGATCCCCCGGGGAGCTGTTTTTT.

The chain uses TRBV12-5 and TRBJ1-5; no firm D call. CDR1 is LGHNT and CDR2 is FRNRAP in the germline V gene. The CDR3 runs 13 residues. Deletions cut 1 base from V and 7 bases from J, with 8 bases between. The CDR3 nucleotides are TGTGCTAGTGGTTTGGAAATTCGGCAGCCCCAGCATTTT. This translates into CASGLEIRQPQHF.

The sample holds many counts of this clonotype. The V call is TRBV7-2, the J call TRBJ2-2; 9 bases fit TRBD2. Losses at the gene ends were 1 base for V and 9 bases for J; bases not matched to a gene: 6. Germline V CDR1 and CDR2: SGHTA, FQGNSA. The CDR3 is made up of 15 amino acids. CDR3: CASSLGLAGFRELFF. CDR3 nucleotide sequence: TGTGCCAGCAGCTTAGGGCTAGCGGGGTTCCGGGAGCTGTTTTTT.

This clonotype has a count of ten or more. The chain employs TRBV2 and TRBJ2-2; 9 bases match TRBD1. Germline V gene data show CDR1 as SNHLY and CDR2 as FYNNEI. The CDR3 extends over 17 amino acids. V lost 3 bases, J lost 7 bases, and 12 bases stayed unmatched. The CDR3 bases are TGTGCCAGCAGTGATACCGGGACAGGGTCTTTTGTCGGGGAGCTGTTTTTT. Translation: CASSDTGTGSFVGELFF.

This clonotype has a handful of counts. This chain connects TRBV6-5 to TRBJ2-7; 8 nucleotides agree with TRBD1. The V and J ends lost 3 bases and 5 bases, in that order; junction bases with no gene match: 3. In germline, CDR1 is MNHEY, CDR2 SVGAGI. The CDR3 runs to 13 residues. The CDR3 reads CASSYSDRDEQYF. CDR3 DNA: TGTGCCAGCAGTTATTCGGACAGGGACGAGCAGTACTTC.

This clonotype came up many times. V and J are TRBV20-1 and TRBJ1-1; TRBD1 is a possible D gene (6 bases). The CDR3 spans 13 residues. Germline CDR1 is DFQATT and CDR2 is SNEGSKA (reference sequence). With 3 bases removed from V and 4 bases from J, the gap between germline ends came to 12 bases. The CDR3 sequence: CSASPGATTEAFF. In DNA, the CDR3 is TGCAGTGCTAGCCCAGGGGCTACCACTGAAGCTTTCTTT.

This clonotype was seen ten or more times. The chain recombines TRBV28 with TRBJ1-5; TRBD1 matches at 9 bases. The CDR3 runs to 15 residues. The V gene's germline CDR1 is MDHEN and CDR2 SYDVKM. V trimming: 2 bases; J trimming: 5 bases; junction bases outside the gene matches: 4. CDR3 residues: CASSLRTGAYQPQHF. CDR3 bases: TGTGCCAGCAGTTTACGGACAGGGGCATATCAGCCCCAGCATTTT.

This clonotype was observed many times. The CDR3 bases are TGTGCCAGCGTAGCAGGGGGAATGGTAAAGACCCAGTACTTC. This sequence encodes CASVAGGMVKTQYF. This chain joins TRBV6-2 or TRBV6-3 and TRBJ2-5; TRBD1 matches at 7 bases. The CDR3 length is 14 residues. V dropped 8 bases and J dropped 6; count of bases not matched to a gene: 12. Germline lookup yields CDR1 MNHEY and CDR2 SVGEGT.

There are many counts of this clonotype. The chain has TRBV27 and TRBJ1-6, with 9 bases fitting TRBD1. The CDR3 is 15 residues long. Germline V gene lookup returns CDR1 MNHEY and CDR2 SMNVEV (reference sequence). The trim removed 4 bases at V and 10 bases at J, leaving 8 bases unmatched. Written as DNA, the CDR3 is TGTGCCAGCAGTTCCCGGACAGGGGTGGGATCACCCCTCCACTTT. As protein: CASSSRTGVGSPLHF.

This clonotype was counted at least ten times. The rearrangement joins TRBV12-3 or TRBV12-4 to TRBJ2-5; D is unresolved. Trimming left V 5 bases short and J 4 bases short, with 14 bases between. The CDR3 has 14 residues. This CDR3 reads CASSLSPGLETQYF. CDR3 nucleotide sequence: TGTGCCAGCAGTCTTTCCCCAGGCCTAGAGACCCAGTACTTC.

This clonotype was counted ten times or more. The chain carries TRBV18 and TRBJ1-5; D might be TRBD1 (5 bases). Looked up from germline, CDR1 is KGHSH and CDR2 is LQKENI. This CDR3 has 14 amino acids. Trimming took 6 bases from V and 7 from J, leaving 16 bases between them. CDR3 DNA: TGTGCCAGCTCCCACGGGGGAGGAGAACAGCCCCAGCATTTT. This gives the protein CASSHGGGEQPQHF.

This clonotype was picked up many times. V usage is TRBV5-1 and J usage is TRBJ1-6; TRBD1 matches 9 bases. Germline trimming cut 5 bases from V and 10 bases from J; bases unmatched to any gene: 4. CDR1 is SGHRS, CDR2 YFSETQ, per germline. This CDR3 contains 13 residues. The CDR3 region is CASRSDRGSPLHF. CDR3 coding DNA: TGCGCCAGCAGATCGGACAGGGGCTCACCCCTCCACTTT.

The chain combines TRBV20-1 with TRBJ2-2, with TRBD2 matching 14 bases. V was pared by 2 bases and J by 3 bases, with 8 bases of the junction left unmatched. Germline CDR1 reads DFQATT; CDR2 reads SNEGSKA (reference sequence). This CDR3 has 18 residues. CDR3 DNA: TGCAGTGCTAGACCGACTAGCGGGAGGGCGTGGGACACCGGGGAGCTGTTTTTT. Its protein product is CSARPTSGRAWDTGELFF.

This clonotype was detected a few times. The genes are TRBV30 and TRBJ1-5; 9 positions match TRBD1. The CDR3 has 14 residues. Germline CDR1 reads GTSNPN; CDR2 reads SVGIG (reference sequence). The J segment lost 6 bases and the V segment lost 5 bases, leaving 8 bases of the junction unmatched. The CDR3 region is CAWGPGQGVQPQHF. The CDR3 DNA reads TGTGCCTGGGGACCGGGACAGGGAGTTCAGCCCCAGCATTTT. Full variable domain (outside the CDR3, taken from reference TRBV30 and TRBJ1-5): SQTIHQWPATLVQPVGSPLSLECTVEGTSNPNLYWYRQAAGRGLQLLFYSVGIGQISSEVPQNLSASRPQDRQFILSSKKLLLSDSGFYLCAWGPGQGVQPQHFGDGTRLSIL.

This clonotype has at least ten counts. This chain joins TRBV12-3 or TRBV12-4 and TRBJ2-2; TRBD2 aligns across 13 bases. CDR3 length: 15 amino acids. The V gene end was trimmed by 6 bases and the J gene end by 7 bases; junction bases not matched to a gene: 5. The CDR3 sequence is CASRTSGGYGGELFF. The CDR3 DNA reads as TGTGCCAGCAGGACTAGCGGGGGGTATGGCGGGGAGCTGTTTTTT.

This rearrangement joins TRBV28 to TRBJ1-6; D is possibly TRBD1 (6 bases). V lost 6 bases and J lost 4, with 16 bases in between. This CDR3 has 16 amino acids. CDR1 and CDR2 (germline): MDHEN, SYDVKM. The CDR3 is CASSRNRVGYNSPLHF. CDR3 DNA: TGTGCCAGCAGCCGTAACAGGGTCGGGTATAATTCACCCCTCCACTTT.

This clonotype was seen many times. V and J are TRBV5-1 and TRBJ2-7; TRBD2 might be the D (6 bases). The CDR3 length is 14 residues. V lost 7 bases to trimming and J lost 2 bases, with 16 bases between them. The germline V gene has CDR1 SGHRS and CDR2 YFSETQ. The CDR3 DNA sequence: TGCGCCAGCCGGGTGGGACTGAAGGCCTACGAGCAGTACTTC. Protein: CASRVGLKAYEQYF.

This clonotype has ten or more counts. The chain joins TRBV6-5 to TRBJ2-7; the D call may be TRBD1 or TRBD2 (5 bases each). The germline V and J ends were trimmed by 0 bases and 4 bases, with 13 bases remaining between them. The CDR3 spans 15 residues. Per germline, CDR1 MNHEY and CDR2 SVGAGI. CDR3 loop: CASSYSRDLRYEQYF. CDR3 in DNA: TGTGCCAGCAGTTACTCACGGGACCTACGATACGAGCAGTACTTC.

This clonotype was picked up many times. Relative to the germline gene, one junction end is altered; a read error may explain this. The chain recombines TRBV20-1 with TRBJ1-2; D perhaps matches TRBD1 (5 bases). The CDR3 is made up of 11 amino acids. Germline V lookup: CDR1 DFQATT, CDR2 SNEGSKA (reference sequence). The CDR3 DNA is TGCGGTGCCCAGGGCACGGATGGCTACACCTTC. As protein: CGAQGTDGYTF.